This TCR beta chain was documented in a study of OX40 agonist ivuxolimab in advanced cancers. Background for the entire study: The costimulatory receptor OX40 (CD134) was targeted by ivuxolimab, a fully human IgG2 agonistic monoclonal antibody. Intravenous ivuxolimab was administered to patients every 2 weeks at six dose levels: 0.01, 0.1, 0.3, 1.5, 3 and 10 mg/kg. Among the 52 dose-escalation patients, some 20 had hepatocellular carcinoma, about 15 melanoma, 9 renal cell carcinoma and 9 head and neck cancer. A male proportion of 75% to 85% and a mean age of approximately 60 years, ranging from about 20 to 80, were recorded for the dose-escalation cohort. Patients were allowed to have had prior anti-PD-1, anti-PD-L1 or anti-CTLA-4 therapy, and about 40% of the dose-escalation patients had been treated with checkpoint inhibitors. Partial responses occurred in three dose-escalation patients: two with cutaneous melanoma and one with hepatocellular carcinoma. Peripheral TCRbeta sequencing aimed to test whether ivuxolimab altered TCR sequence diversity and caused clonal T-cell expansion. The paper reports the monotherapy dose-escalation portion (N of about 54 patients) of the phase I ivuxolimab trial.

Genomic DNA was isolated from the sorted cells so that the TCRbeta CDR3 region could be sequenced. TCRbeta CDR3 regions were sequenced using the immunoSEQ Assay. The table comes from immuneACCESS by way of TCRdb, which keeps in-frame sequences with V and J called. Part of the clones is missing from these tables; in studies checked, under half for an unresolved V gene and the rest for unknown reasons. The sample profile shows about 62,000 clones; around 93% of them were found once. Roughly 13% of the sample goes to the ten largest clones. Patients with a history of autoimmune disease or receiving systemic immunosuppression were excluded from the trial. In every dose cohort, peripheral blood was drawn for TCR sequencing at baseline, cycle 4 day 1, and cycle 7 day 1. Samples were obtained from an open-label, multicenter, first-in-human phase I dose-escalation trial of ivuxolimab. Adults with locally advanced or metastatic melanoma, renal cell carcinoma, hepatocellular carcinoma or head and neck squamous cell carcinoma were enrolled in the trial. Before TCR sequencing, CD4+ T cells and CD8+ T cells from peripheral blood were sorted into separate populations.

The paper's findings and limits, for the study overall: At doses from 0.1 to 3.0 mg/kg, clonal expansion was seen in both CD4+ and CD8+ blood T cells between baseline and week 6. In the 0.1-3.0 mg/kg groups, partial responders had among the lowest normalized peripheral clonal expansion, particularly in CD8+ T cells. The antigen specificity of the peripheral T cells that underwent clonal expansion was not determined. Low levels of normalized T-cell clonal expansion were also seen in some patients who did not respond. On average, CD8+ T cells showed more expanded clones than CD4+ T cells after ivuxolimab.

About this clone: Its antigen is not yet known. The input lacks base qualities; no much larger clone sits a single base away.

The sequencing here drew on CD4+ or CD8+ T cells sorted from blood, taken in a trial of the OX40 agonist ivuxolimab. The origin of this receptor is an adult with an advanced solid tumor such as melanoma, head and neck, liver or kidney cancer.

The DNA sequence follows: TGTGCCAGCACCGGGGGGGCGGGAGTGGCCTACGAGCAGTACTTC. This sequence encodes CASTGGAGVAYEQYF. The V and J genes are TRBV11-2 and TRBJ2-7, with 8 middle bases fitting TRBD2. Trimming removed 7 bases from V and 2 bases from J; the gene matches leave 10 bases unexplained. The CDR3, from cysteine to phenylalanine, totals 15 residues. CDR3 DNA is the only sequence kept; it has 45 bases, read in frame from the first base. Per the germline V gene, SGHAT is the CDR1 and FQNNGV is the CDR2.